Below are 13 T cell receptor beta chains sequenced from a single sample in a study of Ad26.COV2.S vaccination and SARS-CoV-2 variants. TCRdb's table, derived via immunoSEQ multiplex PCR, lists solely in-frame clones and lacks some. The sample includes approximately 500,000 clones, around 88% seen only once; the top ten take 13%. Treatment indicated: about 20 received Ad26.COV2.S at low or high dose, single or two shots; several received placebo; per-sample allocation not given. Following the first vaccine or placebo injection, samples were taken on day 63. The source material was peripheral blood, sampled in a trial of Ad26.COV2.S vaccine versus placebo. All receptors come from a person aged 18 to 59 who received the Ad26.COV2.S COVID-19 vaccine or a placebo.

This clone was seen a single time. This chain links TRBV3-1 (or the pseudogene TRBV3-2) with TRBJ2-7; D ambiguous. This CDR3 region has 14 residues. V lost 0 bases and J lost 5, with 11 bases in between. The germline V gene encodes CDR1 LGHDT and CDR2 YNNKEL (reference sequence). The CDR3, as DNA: TGTGCCAGCAGCCAAGATTGGACCTTCCACGAGCAGTACTTC. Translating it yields CASSQDWTFHEQYF.

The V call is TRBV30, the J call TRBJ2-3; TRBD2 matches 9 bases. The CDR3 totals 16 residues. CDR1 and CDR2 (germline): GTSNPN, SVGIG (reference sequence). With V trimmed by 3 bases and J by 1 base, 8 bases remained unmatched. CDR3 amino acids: CAWSDETSGRTDTQYF. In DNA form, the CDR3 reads TGTGCCTGGAGCGACGAGACTAGCGGTCGCACAGATACGCAGTATTTT.

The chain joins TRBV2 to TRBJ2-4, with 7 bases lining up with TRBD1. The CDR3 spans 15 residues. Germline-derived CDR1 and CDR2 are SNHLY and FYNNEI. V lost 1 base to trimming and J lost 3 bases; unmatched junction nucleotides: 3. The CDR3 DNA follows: TGTGCCAGCAGTGAAGAGGGGGCTGTCAAAAACATTCAGTACTTC. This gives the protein CASSEEGAVKNIQYF. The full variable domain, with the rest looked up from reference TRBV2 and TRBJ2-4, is EPEVTQTPSHQVTQMGQEVILRCVPISNHLYFYWYRQILGQKVEFLVSFYNNEISEKSEIFDDQFSVERPDGSNFTLKIRSTKLEDSAMYFCASSEEGAVKNIQYFGAGTRLSVL.

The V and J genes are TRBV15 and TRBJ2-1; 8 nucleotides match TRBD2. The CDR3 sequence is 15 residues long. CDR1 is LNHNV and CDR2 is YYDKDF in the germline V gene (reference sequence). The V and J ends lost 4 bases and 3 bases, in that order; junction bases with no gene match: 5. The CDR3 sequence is CATSNSGRGYNEQFF. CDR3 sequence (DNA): TGTGCCACCAGCAACAGCGGGAGAGGCTACAATGAGCAGTTCTTC.

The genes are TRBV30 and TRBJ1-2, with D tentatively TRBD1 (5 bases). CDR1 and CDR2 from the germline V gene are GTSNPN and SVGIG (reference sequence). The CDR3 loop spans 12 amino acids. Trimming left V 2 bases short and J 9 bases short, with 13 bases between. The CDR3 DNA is TGTGCCTGGAGTCCAGGGAGGGAAAGCTACACCTTC. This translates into CAWSPGRESYTF.

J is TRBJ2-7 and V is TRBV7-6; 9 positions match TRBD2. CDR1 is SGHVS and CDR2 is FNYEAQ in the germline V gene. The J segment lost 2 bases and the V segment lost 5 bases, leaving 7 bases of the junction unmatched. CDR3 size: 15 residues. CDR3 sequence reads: CASSGAAGGPYEQYF. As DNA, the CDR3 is TGTGCCAGCAGCGGAGCAGCGGGAGGACCCTACGAGCAGTACTTC.

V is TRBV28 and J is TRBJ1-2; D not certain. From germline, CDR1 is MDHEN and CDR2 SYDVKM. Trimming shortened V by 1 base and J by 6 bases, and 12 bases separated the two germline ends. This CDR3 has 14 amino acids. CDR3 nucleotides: TGTGCCAGCAGTTTATCCTTTGGGTCAAATGGCTACACCTTC. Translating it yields CASSLSFGSNGYTF.

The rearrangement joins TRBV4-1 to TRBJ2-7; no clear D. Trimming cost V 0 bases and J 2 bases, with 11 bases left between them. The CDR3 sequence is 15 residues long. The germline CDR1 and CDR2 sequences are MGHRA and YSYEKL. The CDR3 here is CASSQDLNSPYEQYF. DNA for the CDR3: TGCGCCAGCAGCCAAGACCTAAATAGCCCCTACGAGCAGTACTTC.

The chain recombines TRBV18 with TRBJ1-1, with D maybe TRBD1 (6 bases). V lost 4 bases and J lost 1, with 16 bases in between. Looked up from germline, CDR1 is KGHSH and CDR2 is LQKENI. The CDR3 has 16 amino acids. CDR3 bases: TGTGCCAGCTCACTACAAGCCGCGACAGGGAACACTGAAGCTTTCTTT. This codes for CASSLQAATGNTEAFF.

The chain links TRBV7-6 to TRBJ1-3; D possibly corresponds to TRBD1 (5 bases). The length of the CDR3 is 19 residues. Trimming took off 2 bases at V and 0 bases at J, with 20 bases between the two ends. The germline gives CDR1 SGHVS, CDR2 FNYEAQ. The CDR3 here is CASSLTTTGTPISGNTIYF. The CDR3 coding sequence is TGTGCCAGCAGCTTAACTACTACCGGGACTCCCATCTCTGGAAACACCATATATTTT. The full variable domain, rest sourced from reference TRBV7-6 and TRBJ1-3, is GAGVSQSPRYKVTKRGQDVALRCDPISGHVSLYWYRQALGQGPEFLTYFNYEAQQDKSGLPNDRFSAERPEGSISTLTIQRTEQRDSAMYRCASSLTTTGTPISGNTIYFGEGSWLTVV.

Here the CDR3 DNA reads TGCAGTGCTAGGGGCTTCGAGCCCCAGCATTTT. Its translation is CSARGFEPQHF. J is TRBJ1-5 and V is TRBV20-1; D call uncertain. Germline V gives CDR1 DFQATT, CDR2 SNEGSKA (reference sequence). The CDR3 spans 11 residues. Trimming removed 3 bases at V and 8 bases at J, with 8 bases between.

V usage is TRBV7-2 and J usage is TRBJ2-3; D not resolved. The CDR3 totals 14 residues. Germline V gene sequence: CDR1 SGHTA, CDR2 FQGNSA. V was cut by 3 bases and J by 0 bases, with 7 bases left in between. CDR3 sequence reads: CASSFLRSTDTQYF. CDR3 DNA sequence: TGTGCCAGCAGCTTTTTAAGGAGCACAGATACGCAGTATTTT.

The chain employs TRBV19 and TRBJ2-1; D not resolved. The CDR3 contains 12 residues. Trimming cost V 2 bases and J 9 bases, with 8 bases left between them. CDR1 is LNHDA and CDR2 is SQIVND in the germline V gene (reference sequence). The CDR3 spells CASSISWGEQFF. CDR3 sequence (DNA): TGTGCCAGTAGTATAAGTTGGGGTGAGCAGTTCTTC.